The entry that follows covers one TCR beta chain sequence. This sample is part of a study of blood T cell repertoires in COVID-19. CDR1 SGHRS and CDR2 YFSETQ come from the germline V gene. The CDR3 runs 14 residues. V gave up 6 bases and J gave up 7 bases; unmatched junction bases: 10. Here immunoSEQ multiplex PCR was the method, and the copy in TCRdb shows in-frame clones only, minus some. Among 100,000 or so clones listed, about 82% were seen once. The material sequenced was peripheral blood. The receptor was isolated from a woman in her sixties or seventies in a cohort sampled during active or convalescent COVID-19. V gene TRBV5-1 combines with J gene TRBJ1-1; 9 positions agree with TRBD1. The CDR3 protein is CASKQTGGTDEAFF. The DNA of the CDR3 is TGCGCCAGCAAGCAGACAGGGGGAACAGATGAAGCTTTCTTT.